These T cell receptor beta chains were read from a single sample in a study of shared clonotypes between healthy human individuals. The repertoire was sequenced with immunoSEQ multiplex PCR; TCRdb's copy has only in-frame clones and lacks some. The top ten clones hold approximately 0.06% of a sample with about 510,000 clones, almost 97% of them seen once. The sample comprised naive CD4+ T cells sorted from blood. The receptors shown here come from a woman aged 25 to 39 in good health. The CDR3 runs from the conserved cysteine through the conserved F or W. A D gene is named only where the DNA matches it firmly. Some rows have no size entry. The others give once, few or many, or a class for an expanded clone.

clone size	V gene	D gene	J gene	CDR3 DNA	CDR3 protein
-	TRBV2	-	TRBJ2-7	TGTGCCAGCAGTCCTGGGAGCTACGAGCAGTACTTC	CASSPGSYEQYF
-	TRBV28	TRBD2	TRBJ2-2	TGTGCCAGCAGTCCATGGAGGTGGCGGGAGATGGCAAACACCGGGGAGCTGTTTTTT	CASSPWRWREMANTGELFF
-	TRBV28	-	TRBJ2-7	TGTGCCAGCACCCTGGGAAGTCCGCACGAGCAGTACTTC	CASTLGSPHEQYF
-	TRBV6-4	-	TRBJ1-4	TGTGCCAGCAGTCGGGTTTGGGGGCCTAATGAAAAACTGTTTTTT	CASSRVWGPNEKLFF
-	TRBV9	TRBD2	TRBJ2-1	TGTGCCAGCAGCGTTGCAGCGGGAAGGTTCGATGAGCAGTTCTTC	CASSVAAGRFDEQFF
-	TRBV18	-	TRBJ1-1	TGTGCCAGCTCACCCCCAGGTAACACTGAAGCTTTCTTT	CASSPPGNTEAFF
once	TRBV6-1	TRBD1	TRBJ1-1	TGTGCCAGCAGAACCGGGACAGCCGACCGGGCTGAAGCTTTCTTT	CASRTGTADRAEAFF
-	TRBV5-4	-	TRBJ2-5	TGTGCCAGCAGCTCCCAGGGCTTTGGGAAAGAGACCCAGTACTTC	CASSSQGFGKETQYF
-	TRBV28	TRBD1	TRBJ2-5	TGTGCCAGCAGCCCCTGGACAGGGACAGAGACCCAGTACTTC	CASSPWTGTETQYF
-	TRBV6-1	-	TRBJ2-3	TGTGCCAGCAGTGGAGCCCTCGCGGCTATGGAAGGAGATTTT	CASSGALAAMEGDF
-	TRBV28	TRBD2	TRBJ2-1	TGTGCCAGCAGTTTAGGGCTAGCGGCGGGTTTCGAGCAGTTCTTC	CASSLGLAAGFEQFF
-	TRBV18	-	TRBJ2-7	TGTGCCAGCTCACCAAACCACGAGCAGTACTTC	CASSPNHEQYF
-	TRBV29-1	TRBD1	TRBJ2-1	TGCAGCGTTCTCAGGGGGCATGAGCAGTTCTTC	CSVLRGHEQFF
-	TRBV5-6	TRBD1	TRBJ1-1	TGTGCCAGCAGCGCGATGGACAGGGCGAGGACTGAAGCTTTCTTT	CASSAMDRARTEAFF
-	TRBV18	-	TRBJ1-5	TGTGCCAGCTCACCCGAAGTCAATCAGCCCCAGCATTTT	CASSPEVNQPQHF
-	TRBV5-4	TRBD1	TRBJ2-1	TGTGCCAGCAGGGCGACAGGGAAAGGGCAGTTCTTC	CASRATGKGQFF
-	TRBV7-3	-	TRBJ1-2	TGTGCCAGCAGCCCGTCGGGCGCCGACGGCTACACCTTC	CASSPSGADGYTF
-	TRBV19	TRBD2	TRBJ2-1	TGTGCCAGTAGTCCCCTTGGGACTAGCAGCTACAATGAGCAGTTCTTC	CASSPLGTSSYNEQFF
-	TRBV2	TRBD2	TRBJ2-1	TGTGCCAGCAGTGTTAGACTAGCGGTAAACAATGAGCAGTTCTTC	CASSVRLAVNNEQFF